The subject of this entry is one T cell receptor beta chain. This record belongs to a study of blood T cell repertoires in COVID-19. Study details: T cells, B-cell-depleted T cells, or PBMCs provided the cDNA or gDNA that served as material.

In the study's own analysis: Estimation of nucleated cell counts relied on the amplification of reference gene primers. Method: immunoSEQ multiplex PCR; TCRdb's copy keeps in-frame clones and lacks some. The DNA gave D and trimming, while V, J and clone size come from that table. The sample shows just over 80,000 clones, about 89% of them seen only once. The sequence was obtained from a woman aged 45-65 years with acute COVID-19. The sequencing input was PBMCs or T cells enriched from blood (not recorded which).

The CDR3 reads CASSPLAGMITEAFF. The CDR3 bases are TGTGCCAGCAGTCCCCTTGCGGGGATGATCACTGAAGCTTTCTTT. The chain links TRBV27 to TRBJ1-1; D ambiguous. CDR1 and CDR2 from the germline V gene are MNHEY and SMNVEV (reference sequence). Trimming took 5 bases from V and 4 from J, leaving 17 bases between them. CDR3 length: 15 residues.